This T cell receptor beta chain stems from a study of CD8+CD57+ T cells in acquired aplastic anemia. Turning to the study itself: DNA recovered from sorted CD4+ and CD8+ cells had a mean of approximately 3 ug. Mean read depth for CD4+ cells from healthy donors was around 9.9 million. Overall study results and limits: The same twenty-nine CD8+ CDR3 sequences occurred in patients and in controls.

The use of genomic DNA as template underpinned the TCR beta VDJ and CDR3 profiling. From the reads, TCRdb called clonotypes with MiXCR, one entry per CDR3 protein. The repertoire consists of about 400,000 distinct CDR3 sequences, with just under 70% occurring once and the leading ten covering approximately 4%. In germline, CDR1 is SGHTA, CDR2 FQGTGA. The V end lost 5 bases, the J end lost 5 bases, and 13 bases lay between the germline ends. The CDR3 is 14 amino acids. Details on this clonotype: Its antigen remains unidentified.

This receptor was obtained from a human donor in good health, serving as a control. The source material was sorted CD4+, CD8+, or CD8+CD57+ T cells (not recorded which) from PBMCs. This chain joins TRBV7-3 and TRBJ2-1; unclear D gene. The CDR3 DNA sequence: TGTGCCAGCAGCGCAGCCCAGGCCAACAATGAGCAGTTCTTC. It specifies CASSAAQANNEQFF.